The 22 T cell receptor beta chains below all came from one sample that was sequenced in a study of technical replicates of blood from a few donors. The data were produced by immunoSEQ multiplex PCR, yet TCRdb's version contains in-frame clones alone and is incomplete. Of 85,000 to 100,000 clones in the sample, approximately 96% were seen once. Sample: T cells isolated from PBMCs. The receptors come from a human donor in good health.

The rearrangement uses TRBV30 and TRBJ1-1, with D uncertain. Germline-derived CDR1 and CDR2 are GTSNPN and SVGIG (reference sequence). V lost 0 bases to trimming and J lost 3 bases, with 8 bases between them. This CDR3 comprises 13 residues. The CDR3 loop is CAWSVSSDTEAFF. The CDR3 region has the DNA TGTGCCTGGAGTGTATCTTCGGACACTGAAGCTTTCTTT.

The chain carries TRBV19 and TRBJ2-3; 13 bases map to TRBD2. This CDR3 comprises 19 residues. Germline values: CDR1 LNHDA, CDR2 SQIVND (reference sequence). The trim removed 3 bases at V and 1 base at J, leaving 10 bases unmatched. CDR3: CASSILGLAGDGGTDTQYF. In nucleotides, the CDR3 is TGTGCCAGTAGTATTCTCGGACTAGCGGGAGACGGAGGCACAGATACGCAGTATTTT.

The rearrangement joins TRBV5-1 to TRBJ2-7; 7 bases fit TRBD2. The CDR3 runs 14 residues. Germline CDR1 SGHRS, CDR2 YFSETQ. Unmatched junction bases numbered 10, after V lost 6 bases and J lost 4 bases. The CDR3 nucleotides are TGCGCCAGCACCCCCGGGGGGATTTCATACGAGCAGTACTTC. Its translation is CASTPGGISYEQYF.

The CDR3 is CASSVSSGIYEQYF. The CDR3 coding sequence is TGTGCCAGCAGCGTAAGTAGCGGGATTTACGAGCAGTACTTC. V and J are TRBV9 and TRBJ2-7, with TRBD2 identical over 8 bases. CDR3 size: 14 residues. V trimming: 1 base; J trimming: 4 bases; junction bases outside the gene matches: 4. The germline V gene encodes CDR1 SGDLS and CDR2 YYNGEE.

This chain joins TRBV6-1 and TRBJ1-3; 8 positions agree with TRBD1. This CDR3 comprises 17 residues. V was pared by 4 bases and J by 4 bases, with 12 bases of the junction left unmatched. The germline CDR1 and CDR2 sequences are MNHNS and SASEGT. Written as DNA, the CDR3 is TGTGCCAGCAGTGCGATAATTGACAGGGGAAAAGGAAACACCATATATTTT. Protein product: CASSAIIDRGKGNTIYF.

This clone occurred once. The identical CDR3 is also encoded by other nucleotide sequences in the sample. The DNA for the CDR3 is TGTGCCAGCAGCGTAGGCGGCGAGCAGTACTTC. It specifies CASSVGGEQYF. This chain joins TRBV9 and TRBJ2-7; D call uncertain. The V gene lost 0 bases and the J gene lost 6 bases, with 4 bases spanning the gap. There are 11 residues in the CDR3. CDR1 is SGDLS, CDR2 YYNGEE, per germline.

CDR3 region: CASSDRSLSEQFF. The CDR3 coding sequence is TGTGCCAGCAGTGACCGGAGTTTATCTGAGCAGTTCTTC. The V call is TRBV6-4, the J call TRBJ2-1, with no clear D. From germline, CDR1 is MRHNA and CDR2 SNTAGT. The CDR3 runs 13 residues. Trimming left V 2 bases short and J 9 bases short, with 11 bases between.

The CDR3 nucleotides are TGTGCCAGCAGTTTTCCAGCGGACCATGAGCAGTTCTTC. It yields the protein CASSFPADHEQFF. V usage is TRBV27 and J usage is TRBJ2-1, with D perhaps TRBD2 (5 bases). In germline, CDR1 is MNHEY, CDR2 SMNVEV (reference sequence). V gave up 3 bases and J gave up 8 bases, with 11 bases separating them. The CDR3 runs 13 residues.

V gene TRBV6-4 combines with J gene TRBJ1-1, with 9 positions matching TRBD1. Trimming cost V 0 bases and J 5 bases; bases outside gene matches: 13. The length of the CDR3 is 18 residues. Germline V gene data show CDR1 as MRHNA and CDR2 as SNTAGT. The chain's CDR3 is CASSDSGAGTGIRTEAFF. CDR3 bases: TGTGCCAGCAGTGACTCGGGGGCCGGGACAGGGATTCGTACTGAAGCTTTCTTT.

The gene calls are TRBV9 and TRBJ2-7; 10 nucleotides line up with TRBD2. Germline values: CDR1 SGDLS, CDR2 YYNGEE. V gave up 7 bases and J gave up 7 bases; unmatched junction bases: 14. CDR3 size: 15 residues. DNA for the CDR3: TGTGCCAGCTTGCCCCCGGAACTAGCGGGGATTGAGCAGTACTTC. Its translation: CASLPPELAGIEQYF.

The genes are TRBV28 and TRBJ1-4; TRBD1 is a possible D gene (6 bases). Trimming pared 4 bases from V and 7 bases from J, leaving 13 bases between. This CDR3 has 14 amino acids. Per the germline V gene, CDR1 is MDHEN and CDR2 is SYDVKM. CDR3 DNA sequence: TGTGCCAGCAGTTCTGGACAGTTCGCTGAAAAACTGTTTTTT. As protein: CASSSGQFAEKLFF.

This rearrangement joins TRBV5-1 to TRBJ1-4, with no clear D. The length of the CDR3 is 16 residues. The germline gives CDR1 SGHRS, CDR2 YFSETQ. Trimming took off 0 bases at V and 0 bases at J, with 9 bases between the two ends. CDR3 coding DNA: TGCGCCAGCAGCTTGGGGCCCCTTGCAACTAATGAAAAACTGTTTTTT. Amino acids: CASSLGPLATNEKLFF.

The rearrangement uses TRBV19 and TRBJ2-1; TRBD2 aligns across 8 bases. Germline CDR1 and CDR2: LNHDA and SQIVND (reference sequence). The CDR3 loop spans 13 amino acids. The V segment lost 3 bases and the J segment 6 bases; nucleotides outside the gene matches: 1. CDR3 coding DNA: TGTGCCAGTAGTATGGGACTAGGCAATGAGCAGTTCTTC. It codes for CASSMGLGNEQFF.

CDR3 region: CASSESLTPNTEAFF. The CDR3 nucleotides read TGCGCCAGCAGTGAGTCTTTGACTCCGAACACTGAAGCTTTCTTT. The chain carries TRBV10-2 and TRBJ1-1; D not resolved. Per the germline V gene, CDR1 is WSHSY and CDR2 is SAAADI. The length of the CDR3 is 15 residues. V lost 0 bases, J lost 1 base, and 9 bases lay in between.

This rearrangement joins TRBV4-2 to TRBJ2-1, with D possibly TRBD2 on 6 matching bases. Per germline, CDR1 LGHNA and CDR2 YNFKEQ. V lost 0 bases, J lost 5 bases, and 17 bases lay in between. The CDR3 is made up of 17 amino acids. In nucleotides, the CDR3 is TGTGCCAGCAGCCAAGATTTTGGGCGGGGCCGGAACAATGAGCAGTTCTTC. This translates into CASSQDFGRGRNNEQFF.

The V gene is TRBV28, the J gene TRBJ1-1; 8 bases fit TRBD1. V dropped 6 bases and J dropped 7; count of bases not matched to a gene: 13. CDR1 is MDHEN and CDR2 is SYDVKM in the germline V gene. This CDR3 contains 15 residues. The CDR3 spells CASRAGQGRTSEAFF. CDR3 coding DNA: TGTGCCAGCAGGGCAGGACAGGGTCGAACCAGTGAAGCTTTCTTT.

V is TRBV27 and J is TRBJ2-6, with TRBD2 as a possible D gene (5 bases). This CDR3 has 16 residues. The germline V and J ends were trimmed by 6 bases and 0 bases, with 12 bases remaining between them. In germline, CDR1 is MNHEY, CDR2 SMNVEV (reference sequence). CDR3 bases: TGTGCCAGCAGCCGGAGGCCGAACTCTGGGGCCAACGTCCTGACTTTC. This translates into CASSRRPNSGANVLTF.

In this sample, this clone turned up once. The chain combines TRBV7-9 with TRBJ2-5; TRBD2 matches 7 bases. The germline V gene encodes CDR1 SEHNR and CDR2 FQNEAQ (reference sequence). The CDR3 loop spans 16 amino acids. The junction had 9 bases not matched to a gene; V was cut back by 2 bases and J by 3 bases. The CDR3, as DNA: TGTGCCAGCAGCTTAATTGCCCTAGCGGCTAAAGAGACCCAGTACTTC. It is translated as CASSLIALAAKETQYF.

The chain combines TRBV4-2 with TRBJ2-3; possibly TRBD2 for D (5 bases). The CDR3 consists of 15 residues. The V gene's germline CDR1 is LGHNA and CDR2 YNFKEQ. V dropped 0 bases and J dropped 4 bases, with 11 bases sitting between them. CDR3 amino acids: CASSQDRKGADTQYF. The CDR3 nucleotides are TGTGCCAGCAGCCAAGATCGAAAGGGAGCAGATACGCAGTATTTT.

The J gene is TRBJ1-2, the V gene TRBV5-5; D not resolved. The V end lost 0 bases, the J end lost 8 bases, and 17 bases lay between the germline ends. The CDR3 totals 15 residues. The germline V gene encodes CDR1 SGHKS and CDR2 YYEKEE (reference sequence). The CDR3 spells CASSLDGGSGLGYTF. CDR3 DNA sequence: TGTGCCAGCAGCTTGGATGGCGGGTCCGGGTTAGGCTACACCTTC. Together with reference TRBV5-5 and TRBJ1-2, the CDR3 gives the full variable domain: DAGVTQSPTHLIKTRGQQVTLRCSPISGHKSVSWYQQVLGQGPQFIFQYYEKEERGRGNFPDRFSARQFPNYSSELNVNALLLGDSALYLCASSLDGGSGLGYTFGSGTRLTVV.

This chain connects TRBV18 to TRBJ1-6; tentative D call: TRBD1 (6 bases). The CDR3 is 16 residues long. V lost 3 bases, J lost 7 bases, and 16 bases lay in between. Germline V lookup: CDR1 KGHSH, CDR2 LQKENI. The CDR3 DNA sequence: TGTGCCAGCTCACCGATTACAGGGTCCCCAAATTCACCCCTCCACTTT. Its translation: CASSPITGSPNSPLHF.

V is TRBV18 and J is TRBJ2-2; 8 bases match TRBD1. V dropped 0 bases and J dropped 4; count of bases not matched to a gene: 4. The CDR3 has 16 residues. CDR1 is KGHSH and CDR2 is LQKENI in the germline V gene. The DNA of the CDR3 is TGTGCCAGCTCACCACCGGGACAGGTGGGCACCGGGGAGCTGTTTTTT. This codes for CASSPPGQVGTGELFF.